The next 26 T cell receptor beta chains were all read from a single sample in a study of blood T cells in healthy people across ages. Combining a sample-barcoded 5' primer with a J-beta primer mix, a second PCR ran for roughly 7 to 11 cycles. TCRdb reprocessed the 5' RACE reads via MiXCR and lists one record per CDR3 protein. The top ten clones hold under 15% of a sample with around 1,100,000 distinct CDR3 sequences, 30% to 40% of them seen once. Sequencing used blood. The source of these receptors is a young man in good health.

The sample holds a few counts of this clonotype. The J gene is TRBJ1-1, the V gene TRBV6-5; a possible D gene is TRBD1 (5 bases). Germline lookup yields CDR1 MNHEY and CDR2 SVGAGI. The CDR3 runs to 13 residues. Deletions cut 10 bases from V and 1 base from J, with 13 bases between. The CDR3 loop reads CATYLRGNTEAFF. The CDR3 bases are TGTGCCACCTACCTGAGGGGGAACACTGAAGCTTTCTTT.

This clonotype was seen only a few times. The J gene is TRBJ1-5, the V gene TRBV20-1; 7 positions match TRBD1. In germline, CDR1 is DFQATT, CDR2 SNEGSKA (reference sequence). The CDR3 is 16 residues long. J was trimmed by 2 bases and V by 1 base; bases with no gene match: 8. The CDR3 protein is CSARVFGQGGNQPQHF. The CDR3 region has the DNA TGCAGTGCTAGAGTCTTCGGGCAGGGGGGCAATCAGCCCCAGCATTTT.

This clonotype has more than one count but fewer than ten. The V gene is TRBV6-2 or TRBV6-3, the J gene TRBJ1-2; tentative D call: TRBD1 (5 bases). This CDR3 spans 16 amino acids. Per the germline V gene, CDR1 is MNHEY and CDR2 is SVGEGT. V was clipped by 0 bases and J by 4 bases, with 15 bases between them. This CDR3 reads CASSYSTEKGSYGYTF. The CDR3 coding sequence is TGTGCCAGCAGTTACTCGACCGAGAAGGGGAGCTATGGCTACACCTTC.

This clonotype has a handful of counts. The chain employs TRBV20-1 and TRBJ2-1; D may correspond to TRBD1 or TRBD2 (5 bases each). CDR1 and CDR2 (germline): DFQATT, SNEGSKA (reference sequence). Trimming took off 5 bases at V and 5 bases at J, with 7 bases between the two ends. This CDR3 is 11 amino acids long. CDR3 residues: CSARDDNEQFF. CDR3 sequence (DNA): TGCAGTGCTCGGGACGACAATGAGCAGTTCTTC.

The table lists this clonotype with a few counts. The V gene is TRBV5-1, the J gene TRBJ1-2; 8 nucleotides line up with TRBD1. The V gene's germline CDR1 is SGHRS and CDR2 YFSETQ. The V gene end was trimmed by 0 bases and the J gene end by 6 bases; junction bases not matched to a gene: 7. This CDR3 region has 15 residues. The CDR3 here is CASSLVGQEHHGYTF. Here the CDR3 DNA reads TGCGCCAGCAGCTTGGTGGGACAGGAACACCATGGCTACACCTTC.

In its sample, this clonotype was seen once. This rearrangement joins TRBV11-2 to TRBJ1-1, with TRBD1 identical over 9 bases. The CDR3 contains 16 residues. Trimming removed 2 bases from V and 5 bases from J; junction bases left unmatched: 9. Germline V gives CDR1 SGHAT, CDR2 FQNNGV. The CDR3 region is CASSLYSGQGSTEAFF. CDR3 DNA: TGTGCCAGCAGCTTATACTCCGGACAGGGGAGTACTGAAGCTTTCTTT.

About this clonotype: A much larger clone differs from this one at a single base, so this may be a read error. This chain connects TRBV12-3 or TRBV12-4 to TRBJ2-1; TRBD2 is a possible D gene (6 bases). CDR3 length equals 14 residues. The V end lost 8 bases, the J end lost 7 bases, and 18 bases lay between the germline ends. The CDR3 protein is CASLPVLATNEQFF. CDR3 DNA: TGTGCCAGCCTACCGGTACTAGCTACGAATGAGCAGTTCTTC.

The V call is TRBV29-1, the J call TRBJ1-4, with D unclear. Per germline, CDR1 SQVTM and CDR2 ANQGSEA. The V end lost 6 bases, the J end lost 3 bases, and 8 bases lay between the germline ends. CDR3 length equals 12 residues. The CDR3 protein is CSVQGPNEKLFF. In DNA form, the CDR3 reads TGCAGCGTCCAAGGGCCTAATGAAAAACTGTTTTTT.

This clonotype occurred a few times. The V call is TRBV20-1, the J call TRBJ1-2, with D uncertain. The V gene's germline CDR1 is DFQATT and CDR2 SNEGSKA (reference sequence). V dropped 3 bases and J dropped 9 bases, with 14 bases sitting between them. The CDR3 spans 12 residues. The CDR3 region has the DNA TGCAGTGCTAGTTTAGGCCCACGGAGCTACACCTTC. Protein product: CSASLGPRSYTF.

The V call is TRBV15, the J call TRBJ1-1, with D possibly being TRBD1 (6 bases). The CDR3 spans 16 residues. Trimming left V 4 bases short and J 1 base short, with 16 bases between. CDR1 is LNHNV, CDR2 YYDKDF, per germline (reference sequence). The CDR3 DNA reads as TGTGCCACCAGCACACGCCCACCGGGACAGAACACTGAAGCTTTCTTT. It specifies CATSTRPPGQNTEAFF. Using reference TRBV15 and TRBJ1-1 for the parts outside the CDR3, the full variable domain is DAMVIQNPRYQVTQFGKPVTLSCSQTLNHNVMYWYQQKSSQAPKLLFHYYDKDFNNEADTPDNFQSRRPNTSFCFLDIRSPGLGDTAMYLCATSTRPPGQNTEAFFGQGTRLTVV.

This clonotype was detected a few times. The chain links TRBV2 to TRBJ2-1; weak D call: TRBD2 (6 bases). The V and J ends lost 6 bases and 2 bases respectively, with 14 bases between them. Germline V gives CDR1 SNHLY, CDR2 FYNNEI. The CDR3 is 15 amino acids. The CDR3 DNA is TGTGCCAGCAGACGAAGCGGGTCTACCTACAATGAGCAGTTCTTC. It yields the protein CASRRSGSTYNEQFF.

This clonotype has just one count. This chain's CDR3 is CASSQDPQGVGEQYF. For the CDR3, the DNA is TGTGCCAGCAGCCAAGATCCCCAAGGGGTTGGTGAGCAGTACTTC. The V call is TRBV4-2, the J call TRBJ2-7; D is perhaps TRBD1 (5 bases). This CDR3 contains 15 residues. Germline CDR1 reads LGHNA; CDR2 reads YNFKEQ. V lost 0 bases and J 7 bases, leaving 16 bases between the germline ends.

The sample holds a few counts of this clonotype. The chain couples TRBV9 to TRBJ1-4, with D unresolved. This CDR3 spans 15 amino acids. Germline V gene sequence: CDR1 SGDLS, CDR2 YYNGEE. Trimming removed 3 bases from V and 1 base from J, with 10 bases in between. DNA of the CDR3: TGTGCCAGCAGCGAACACGGGGAAACTAATGAAAAACTGTTTTTT. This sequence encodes CASSEHGETNEKLFF.

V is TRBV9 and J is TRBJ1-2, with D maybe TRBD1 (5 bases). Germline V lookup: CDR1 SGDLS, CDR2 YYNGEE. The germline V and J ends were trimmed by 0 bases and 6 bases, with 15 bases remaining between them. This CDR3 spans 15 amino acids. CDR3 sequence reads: CASSVESDSSNGYTF. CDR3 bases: TGTGCCAGCAGCGTAGAGTCAGACAGCTCCAATGGCTACACCTTC.

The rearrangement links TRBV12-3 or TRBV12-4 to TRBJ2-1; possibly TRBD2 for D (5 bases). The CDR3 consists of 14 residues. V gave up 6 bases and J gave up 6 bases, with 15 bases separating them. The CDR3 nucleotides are TGTGCCAGCAGAGGCGGGCCAATTGGCAATGAGCAGTTCTTC. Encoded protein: CASRGGPIGNEQFF.

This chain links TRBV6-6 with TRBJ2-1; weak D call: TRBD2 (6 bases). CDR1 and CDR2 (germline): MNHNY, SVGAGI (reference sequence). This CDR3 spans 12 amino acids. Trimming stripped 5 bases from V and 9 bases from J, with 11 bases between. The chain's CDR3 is CASSRGAGEQFF. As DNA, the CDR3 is TGTGCCAGCAGTCGGGGAGCGGGTGAGCAGTTCTTC.

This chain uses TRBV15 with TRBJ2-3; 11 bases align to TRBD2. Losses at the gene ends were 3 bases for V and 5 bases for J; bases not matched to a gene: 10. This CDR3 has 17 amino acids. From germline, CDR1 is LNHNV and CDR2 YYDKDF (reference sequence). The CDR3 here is CATSRLLAGARGDTQYF. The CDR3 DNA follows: TGTGCCACCAGCAGGTTACTAGCGGGAGCGAGGGGAGATACGCAGTATTTT.

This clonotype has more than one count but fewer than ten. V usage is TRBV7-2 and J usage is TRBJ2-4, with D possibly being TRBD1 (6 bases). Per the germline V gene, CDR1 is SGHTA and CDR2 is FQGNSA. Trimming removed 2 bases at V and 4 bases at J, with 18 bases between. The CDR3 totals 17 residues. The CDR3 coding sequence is TGTGCCAGCAGCTTATCCGGTCGGACAGCACCTAAAAACATTCAGTACTTC. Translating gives CASSLSGRTAPKNIQYF.

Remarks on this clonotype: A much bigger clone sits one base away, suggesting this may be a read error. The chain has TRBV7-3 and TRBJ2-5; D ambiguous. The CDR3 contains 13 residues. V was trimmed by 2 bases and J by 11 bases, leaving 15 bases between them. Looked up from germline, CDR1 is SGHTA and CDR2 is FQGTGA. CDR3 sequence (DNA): TGTGCCAGCAGCTTACGAATCGACAATGAGCAGTACTTC. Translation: CASSLRIDNEQYF.

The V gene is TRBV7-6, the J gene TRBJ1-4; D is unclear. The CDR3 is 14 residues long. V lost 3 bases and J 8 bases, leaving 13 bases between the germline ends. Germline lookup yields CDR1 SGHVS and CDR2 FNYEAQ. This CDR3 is CASSLGPVGEKLFF. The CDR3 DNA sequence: TGTGCCAGCAGCTTGGGCCCCGTGGGGGAAAAACTGTTTTTT.

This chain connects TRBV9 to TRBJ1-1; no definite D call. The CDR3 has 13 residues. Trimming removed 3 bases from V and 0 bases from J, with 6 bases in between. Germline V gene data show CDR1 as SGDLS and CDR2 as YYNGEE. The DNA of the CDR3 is TGTGCCAGCAGCGGTATAATGAACACTGAAGCTTTCTTT. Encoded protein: CASSGIMNTEAFF.

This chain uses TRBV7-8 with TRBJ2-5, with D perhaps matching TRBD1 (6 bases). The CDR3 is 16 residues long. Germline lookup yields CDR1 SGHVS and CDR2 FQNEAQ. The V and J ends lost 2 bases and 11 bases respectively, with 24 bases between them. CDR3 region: CASSLYTGPVYNEQYF. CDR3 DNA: TGTGCCAGCAGCTTATATACAGGGCCCGTCTACAATGAGCAGTACTTC.

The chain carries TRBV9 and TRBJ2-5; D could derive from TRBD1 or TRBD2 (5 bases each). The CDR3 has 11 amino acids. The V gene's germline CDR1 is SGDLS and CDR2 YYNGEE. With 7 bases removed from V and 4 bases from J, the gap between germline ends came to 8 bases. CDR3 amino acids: CASEGSETQYF. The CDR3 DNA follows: TGTGCCAGCGAGGGGTCAGAGACCCAGTACTTC.

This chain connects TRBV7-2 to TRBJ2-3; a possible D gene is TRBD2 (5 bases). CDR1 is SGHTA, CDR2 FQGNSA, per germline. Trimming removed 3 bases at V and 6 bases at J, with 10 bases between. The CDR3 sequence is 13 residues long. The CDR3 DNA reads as TGTGCCAGCAGCTTCCGACCGGGGGATACGCAGTATTTT. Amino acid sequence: CASSFRPGDTQYF.

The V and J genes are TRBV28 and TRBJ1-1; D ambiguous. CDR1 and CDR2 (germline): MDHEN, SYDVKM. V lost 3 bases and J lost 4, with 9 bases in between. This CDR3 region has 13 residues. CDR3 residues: CASSFSQITEAFF. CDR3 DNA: TGTGCCAGCAGTTTTTCGCAGATCACTGAAGCTTTCTTT.

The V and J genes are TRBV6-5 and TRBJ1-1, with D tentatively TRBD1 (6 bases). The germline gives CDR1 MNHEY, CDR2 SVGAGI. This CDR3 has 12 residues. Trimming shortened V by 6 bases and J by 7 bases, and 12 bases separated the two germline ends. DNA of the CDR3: TGTGCCAGCAGCTCCGGGACAATTGAAGCTTTCTTT. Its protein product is CASSSGTIEAFF.